The T cell receptor (beta chain) described here comes from a study of Ad26.COV2.S vaccination and SARS-CoV-2 variants. V was cut by 5 bases and J by 4 bases, with 14 bases left in between. Germline V gene data show CDR1 as SGHAT and CDR2 as FQNNGV. The CDR3 extends over 14 amino acids. Treatment reported: roughly 18 received Ad26.COV2.S at low or high dose, single or two shots; a few received placebo; per-sample allocation not given. Sampling was done on day 63 after the first vaccine or placebo injection. An Ad26 vector expressing Wuhan-strain SARS-CoV-2 spike served as the vaccine. TCRdb keeps only in-frame clones here, not all; method: immunoSEQ multiplex PCR. This table holds around 300,000 clones, around nine tenths found once. A few counts support this clone.

The chain employs TRBV11-2 and TRBJ1-1; D remains unclear. The sequence derives from a person between 18 and 65 years old who received the Ad26.COV2.S COVID-19 vaccine or a placebo. Here the sequenced sample was peripheral blood, taken in a trial of Ad26.COV2.S vaccine versus placebo. The CDR3 DNA reads as TGTGCCAGCAGCCCTCCCTGGGCTCGCACTGAAGCTTTCTTT. Residues: CASSPPWARTEAFF.